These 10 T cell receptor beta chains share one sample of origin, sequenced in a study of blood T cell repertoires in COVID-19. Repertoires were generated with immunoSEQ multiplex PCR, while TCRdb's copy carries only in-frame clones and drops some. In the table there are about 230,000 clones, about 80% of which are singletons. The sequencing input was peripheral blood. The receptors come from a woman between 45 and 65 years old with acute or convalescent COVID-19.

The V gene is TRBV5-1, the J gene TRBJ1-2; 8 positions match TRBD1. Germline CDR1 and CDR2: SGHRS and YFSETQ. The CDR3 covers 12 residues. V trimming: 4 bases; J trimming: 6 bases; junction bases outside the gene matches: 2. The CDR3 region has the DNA TGCGCCAGCAGCCCACAGGGGGATGGCTACACCTTC. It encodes CASSPQGDGYTF.

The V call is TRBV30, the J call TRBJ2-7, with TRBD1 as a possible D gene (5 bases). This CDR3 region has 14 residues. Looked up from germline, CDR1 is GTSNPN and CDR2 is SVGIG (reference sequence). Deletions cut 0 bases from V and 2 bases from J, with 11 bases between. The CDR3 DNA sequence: TGTGCCTGGAGTGTACAGGCGCCCCCCTACGAGCAGTACTTC. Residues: CAWSVQAPPYEQYF.

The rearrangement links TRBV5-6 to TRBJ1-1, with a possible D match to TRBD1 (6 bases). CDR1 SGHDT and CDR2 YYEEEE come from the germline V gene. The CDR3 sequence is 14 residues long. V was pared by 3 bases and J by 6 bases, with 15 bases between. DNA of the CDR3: TGTGCCAGCAGCTGGGTCGGCAGGGGCGCTGAAGCTTTCTTT. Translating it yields CASSWVGRGAEAFF.

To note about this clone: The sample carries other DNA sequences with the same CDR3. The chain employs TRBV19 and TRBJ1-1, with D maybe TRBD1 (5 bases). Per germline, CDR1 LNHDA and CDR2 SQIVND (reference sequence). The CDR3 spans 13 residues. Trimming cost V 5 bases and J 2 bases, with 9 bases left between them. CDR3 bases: TGTGCCAGTAGTGCTACAGGCAACACTGAAGCTTTCTTT. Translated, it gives CASSATGNTEAFF.

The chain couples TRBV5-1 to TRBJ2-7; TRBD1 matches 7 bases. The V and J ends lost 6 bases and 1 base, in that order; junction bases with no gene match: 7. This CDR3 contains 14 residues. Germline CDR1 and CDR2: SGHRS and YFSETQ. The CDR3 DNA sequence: TGCGCCAGCATGGCCAGGGGGTCATCCTACGAGCAGTACTTC. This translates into CASMARGSSYEQYF. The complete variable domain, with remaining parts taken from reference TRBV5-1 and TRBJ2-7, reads KAGVTQTPRYLIKTRGQQVTLSCSPISGHRSVSWYQQTPGQGLQFLFEYFSETQRNKGNFPGRFSGRQFSNSRSEMNVSTLELGDSALYLCASMARGSSYEQYFGPGTRLTVT.

CDR3 sequence (DNA): TGTGCCAGCAGCCCGACCCGGGCGGGTGGACCCCTCCACTTT. Translation: CASSPTRAGGPLHF. The rearrangement links TRBV4-2 to TRBJ1-6, with D hard to call. The germline CDR1 and CDR2 sequences are LGHNA and YNFKEQ. The V gene lost 4 bases and the J gene lost 12 bases, with 16 bases spanning the gap. CDR3 length: 14 amino acids.

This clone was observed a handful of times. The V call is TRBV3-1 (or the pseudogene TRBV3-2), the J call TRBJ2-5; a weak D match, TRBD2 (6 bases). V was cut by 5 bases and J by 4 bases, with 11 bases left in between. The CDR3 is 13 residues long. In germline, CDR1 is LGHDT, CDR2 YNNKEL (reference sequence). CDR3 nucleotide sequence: TGTGCCAGCAGCGGAGGGGTTGGAGAGACCCAGTACTTC. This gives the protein CASSGGVGETQYF.

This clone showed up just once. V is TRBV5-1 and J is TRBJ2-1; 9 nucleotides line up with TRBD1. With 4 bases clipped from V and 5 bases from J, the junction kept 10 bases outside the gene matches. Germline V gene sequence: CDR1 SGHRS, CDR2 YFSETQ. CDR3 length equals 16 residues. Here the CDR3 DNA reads TGCGCCAGCAGCCCCGTACCGGGACAGGGTAACAATGAGCAGTTCTTC. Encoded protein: CASSPVPGQGNNEQFF.

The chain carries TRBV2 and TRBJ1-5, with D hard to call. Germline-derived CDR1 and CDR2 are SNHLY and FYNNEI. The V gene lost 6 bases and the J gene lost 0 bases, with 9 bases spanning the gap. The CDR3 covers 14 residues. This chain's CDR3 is CASRLGGSNQPQHF. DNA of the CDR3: TGTGCCAGCAGGCTCGGAGGTAGCAATCAGCCCCAGCATTTT.

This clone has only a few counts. CDR3 sequence reads: CASSPMGQGTNEQFF. DNA for the CDR3: TGTGCCAGCAGCCCGATGGGACAGGGAACCAATGAGCAGTTCTTC. The chain carries TRBV5-4 and TRBJ2-1; 9 bases match TRBD1. The trim removed 4 bases at V and 6 bases at J, leaving 8 bases unmatched. There are 15 residues in the CDR3. Germline-derived CDR1 and CDR2 are SGHNT and YYREEE (reference sequence).